The T cell receptor (beta chain) under discussion was sequenced for a study of blood T cell repertoires in COVID-19. Clones were sequenced by immunoSEQ multiplex PCR, and TCRdb holds only the in-frame ones, with some missing. This table has under 500,000 clones, around nine tenths appearing once. Sequenced material: PBMCs or T cells enriched from blood (not recorded which). The receptor was derived from a woman younger than 30 with acute COVID-19.

The CDR3 reads CASSWTSGRGQYF. The CDR3 nucleotides read TGTGCCAGCAGTTGGACTAGCGGGAGGGGTCAGTACTTC. The J gene is TRBJ2-4, the V gene TRBV28; 15 bases align to TRBD2. After removal of 4 bases from V and 12 bases from J, the junction contained 1 base not matched to a gene. Per the germline V gene, CDR1 is MDHEN and CDR2 is SYDVKM. The CDR3 sequence is 13 residues long.